The T cell receptor beta chain under discussion was sequenced for a study of identical twins. This clonotype was detected ten times or more. From the 5' RACE reads, TCRdb called clonotypes with MiXCR, one entry per CDR3 protein. This table holds approximately 670,000 distinct CDR3 sequences, 5.5% to 7.5% found once. V gave up 4 bases and J gave up 8 bases, with 11 bases separating them. Germline-derived CDR1 and CDR2 are DFQATT and SNEGSKA (reference sequence). The CDR3 spans 12 residues. This receptor was taken from a man between 18 and 35 years old in good health. Sequenced: naive T cells sorted from blood. The gene calls are TRBV20-1 and TRBJ2-2, with no clear D. CDR3 coding DNA: TGCAGTGCTAATTGGTTCACAGGGGAGCTGTTTTTT. Translated: CSANWFTGELFF.